A selection of T cell receptor beta chains follows, all from one sample in a study of response to subunit inactivated influenza vaccine. TCRdb used MiXCR to reprocess the RT-PCR reads, holding one entry per CDR3 protein. The sample contains about 520,000 distinct CDR3 sequences, roughly 27% of which appear only once. Sample: CD4+ T cells sorted from PBMCs, taken 4 to 6 days after vaccination. The origin of the receptors is a man aged 45 to 65 who received an inactivated influenza vaccine. CDR3s include the opening cysteine and the closing phenylalanine or tryptophan. The D gene is left open where the match is weak. Some rows have no size entry. The others give once, few or many, or a class for an expanded clone.

cdr3_aa,cdr3_nt,j_call,clone_size,v_call,d_call
CASSQMELGELFF,TGTGCCAGCAGCCAAATGGAACTCGGGGAGCTGTTTTTT,TRBJ2-2,few,TRBV7-2,-
CASSLARGEWDEQFF,TGTGCCAGCAGCTTAGCGCGGGGGGAGTGGGATGAGCAGTTCTTC,TRBJ2-1,few,TRBV7-2,TRBD2
CASRNRDQRYEQYF,TGTGCCAGCAGGAACCGGGACCAGCGTTACGAGCAGTACTTC,TRBJ2-7,few,TRBV7-3,-
CASSEYTGGWSEQYF,TGTGCCAGCAGTGAATATACAGGGGGCTGGAGCGAGCAGTACTTC,TRBJ2-7,-,TRBV25-1,TRBD1
CASSQEDTVAYGYTF,TGCGCCAGCAGCCAAGAGGACACAGTGGCCTATGGCTACACCTTC,TRBJ1-2,few,TRBV4-3,-
CAISESSGIGSPLHF,TGTGCCATCAGTGAGTCTTCGGGGATTGGGTCACCCCTCCACTTT,TRBJ1-6,few,TRBV10-3,-
CATGTPGQGNGNEQFF,TGTGCCACCGGTACTCCGGGACAGGGCAATGGGAATGAGCAGTTCTTC,TRBJ2-1,-,TRBV24-1,TRBD1
CSARVRLSAGNEQFF,TGCAGTGCTAGAGTTCGATTATCCGCCGGCAATGAGCAGTTCTTC,TRBJ2-1,-,TRBV20-1,-
CASSSRGARDTQYF,TGTGCCAGTAGTTCCCGGGGGGCCCGAGATACGCAGTATTTT,TRBJ2-3,few,TRBV19,-
CAISERHYEQYF,TGTGCCATCAGTGAAAGGCACTACGAGCAGTACTTC,TRBJ2-7,-,TRBV10-3,-
CASSGRDGTSGMANEQFF,TGCGCCAGCAGCGGCAGGGATGGCACTAGCGGAATGGCCAATGAGCAGTTCTTC,TRBJ2-1,-,TRBV5-1,TRBD2
CASSPGDSYGYTF,TGCGCCAGCAGCCCGGGGGACAGCTATGGCTACACCTTC,TRBJ1-2,few,TRBV5-1,TRBD1
CATSEVGLAGYNEQFF,TGTGCCACCAGTGAGGTGGGACTAGCGGGTTACAATGAGCAGTTCTTC,TRBJ2-1,-,TRBV24-1,TRBD2
CASSLLSNEQYF,TGTGCCAGCAGCTTACTCAGTAACGAGCAGTACTTC,TRBJ2-7,-,TRBV7-6,-
CSASTGGIGYGYTF,TGCAGTGCCAGTACAGGGGGCATCGGCTATGGCTACACCTTC,TRBJ1-2,-,TRBV20-1,TRBD1
CASSPRTSGRDTQYF,TGTGCCAGCAGCCCCCGGACTAGCGGGAGGGATACGCAGTATTTT,TRBJ2-3,many,TRBV7-2,TRBD2
CSAWGETDTQYF,TGCAGTGCGTGGGGGGAGACAGATACGCAGTATTTT,TRBJ2-3,-,TRBV20-1,-
CASSLVDRAGGEFF,TGTGCCAGCAGCTTAGTGGATCGGGCAGGGGGGGAGTTCTTC,TRBJ2-1,-,TRBV7-2,-
CASSSGQSSSGANVLTF,TGTGCCAGCAGTTCGGGACAGAGTTCCTCTGGGGCCAACGTCCTGACTTTC,TRBJ2-6,few,TRBV7-9,TRBD1
CASSPSGRVGNEQFF,TGTGCCAGCAGCCCTAGCGGGAGGGTGGGTAATGAGCAGTTCTTC,TRBJ2-1,-,TRBV4-2,TRBD2
CASSFSPYQPQHF,TGTGCCAGCAGCTTCTCCCCTTATCAGCCCCAGCATTTT,TRBJ1-5,-,TRBV7-2,-
CASSLDSEETQYF,TGTGCCAGCAGTTTAGATTCTGAGGAGACCCAGTACTTC,TRBJ2-5,few,TRBV12-3/TRBV12-4,-
CASRTGTINEKLFF,TGTGCCAGCAGAACCGGGACAATTAATGAAAAACTGTTTTTT,TRBJ1-4,few,TRBV2,-
CASSLDRVFQETQYF,TGTGCCAGCAGCTTAGACAGGGTTTTCCAAGAGACCCAGTACTTC,TRBJ2-5,-,TRBV7-8,-
CASSPSGGVGELFF,TGTGCCAGCAGTCCTAGCGGGGGGGTCGGGGAGCTGTTTTTT,TRBJ2-2,few,TRBV12-3/TRBV12-4,TRBD2
CASSLDTGVAEAFF,TGTGCCAGCAGCTTAGATACTGGAGTGGCTGAAGCTTTCTTT,TRBJ1-1,-,TRBV7-8,-
CASSLDLAAYNEQFF,TGTGCCAGCAGTTTAGACCTAGCCGCCTACAATGAGCAGTTCTTC,TRBJ2-1,many,TRBV12-3/TRBV12-4,-
CASSHGYGYEQYF,TGCGCCAGCAGCCACGGGTACGGCTACGAGCAGTACTTC,TRBJ2-7,-,TRBV5-1,-
CASSSPTASTGELFF,TGTGCCAGCAGCTCTCCGACGGCATCGACCGGGGAGCTGTTTTTT,TRBJ2-2,-,TRBV7-6,-
CASRRTGGSYEQYF,TGTGCCAGCAGACGGACAGGGGGCTCCTACGAGCAGTACTTC,TRBJ2-7,-,TRBV28,TRBD1
CASSSRLAGETGELFF,TGTGCCAGCAGCTCCCGACTAGCGGGGGAGACCGGGGAGCTGTTTTTT,TRBJ2-2,few,TRBV7-2,TRBD2
CSVGGELAKNIQYF,TGCAGCGTTGGGGGGGAACTAGCCAAAAACATTCAGTACTTC,TRBJ2-4,-,TRBV29-1,-
CASSLTAGTGGSYNEQFF,TGTGCCAGCAGTTTGACCGCCGGGACAGGGGGCTCCTACAATGAGCAGTTCTTC,TRBJ2-1,few,TRBV28,TRBD1
CASSATGTSGIETQYF,TGTGCCAGCAGCGCCACCGGGACTAGCGGGATTGAGACCCAGTACTTC,TRBJ2-5,-,TRBV7-9,TRBD2
CASSRTGTGRGYTF,TGTGCCAGCAGCCGAACCGGGACAGGGCGGGGCTACACCTTC,TRBJ1-2,-,TRBV6-1,TRBD1
CASTLGQNYGYTF,TGTGCCAGCACCCTGGGACAGAACTATGGCTACACCTTC,TRBJ1-2,-,TRBV6-1,TRBD1
CASSQDHEPYSGNTIYF,TGCGCCAGCAGCCAAGATCATGAACCGTACTCTGGAAACACCATATATTTT,TRBJ1-3,few,TRBV4-3,-
CSVGAGRANEQFF,TGCAGCGTTGGGGCAGGGAGGGCAAATGAGCAGTTCTTC,TRBJ2-1,few,TRBV29-1,TRBD2
CASSSGTVQETQYF,TGTGCCAGCAGCTCTGGGACAGTACAAGAGACCCAGTACTTC,TRBJ2-5,many,TRBV5-5,TRBD1
CASSWITGGGETQYF,TGTGCCAGCAGCTGGATCACAGGAGGTGGGGAGACCCAGTACTTC,TRBJ2-5,few,TRBV7-2,-